The clone carrying this TCR beta chain was detected a few times. Its target is unknown. TCRdb independently ran MiXCR on the reads; one entry per CDR3 protein. The sample includes over 100,000 distinct CDR3 sequences, roughly 9.1% seen only once; the top ten take approximately 33%. These data are taken from a study of T cell repertoires in cytomegalovirus infection. The ends lost 4 bases at V and 7 bases at J; junction bases unmatched: 4. The CDR3 is 13 amino acids. This sequence was found in a human donor in good health (CMV status not recorded). Some clones in this sample may be carry-over from other donors' samples. Sequencing was done on a sample of PBMCs, sequenced either directly or after in vitro stimulation (not recorded which). The genes are TRBV12-3 or TRBV12-4 and TRBJ2-7; 10 bases are a match to TRBD1. This chain's CDR3 is CASSWTGGREQYF. The DNA of the CDR3 is TGTGCCAGCAGTTGGACAGGGGGGAGGGAGCAGTACTTC.